This T cell receptor beta chain is from a study of breast tumors, draining lymph nodes, adjacent tissues. The CDR3 contains 14 residues. Trimming cost V 2 bases and J 9 bases, with 14 bases left between them. Germline loops: CDR1 KGHSH, CDR2 LQKENI. This clonotype was seen many times. TCRdb reprocessed the multiplex PCR reads with MiXCR, giving one entry per CDR3 protein. Of about 230,000 distinct CDR3 sequences listed, 32% were seen once; the top ten hold around 1.4%. Breast cancer patients provided tissue from their axillary draining lymph nodes. This sequence was found in a female donor with breast cancer. Some clones in this sample may be carry-over from other donors' samples. The rearrangement joins TRBV18 to TRBJ1-3, with D maybe TRBD1 (6 bases). Sequenced input: axillary lymph node tissue. The CDR3 sequence: CASSPTGAGGTIYF. DNA of the CDR3: TGTGCCAGCTCACCAACGGGGGCCGGGGGCACCATATATTTT.